These T cell receptor beta chains were read from a single sample in a study of T cell responses to AZD1222 COVID-19 vaccine. TCRdb keeps only in-frame clones here, not all; method: immunoSEQ multiplex PCR. The sample consists of around 78,000 clones, nearly 85% of them appearing once. The sequenced sample was peripheral blood, obtained on day 0 of AZD1222 vaccination. These receptors originate from an adult in good health. The CDR3 runs from the conserved cysteine through the conserved F or W. Each record gives: V gene, J gene, clone size, D gene, CDR3 protein, CDR3 DNA. The D gene is left open where the match is weak. Not all rows give a size; the values are once, few, many and, for expanded clones, a class.

TRBV5-5,TRBJ2-7,.,TRBD1,CASSRASGTDKPPYEQYF,TGTGCCAGCAGCCGTGCTTCCGGGACAGATAAACCCCCCTACGAGCAGTACTTC
TRBV7-2,TRBJ2-7,few,.,CASSPRGERWYEQYF,TGTGCCAGCAGCCCACGCGGAGAGCGATGGTACGAGCAGTACTTC
TRBV9,TRBJ2-2,.,.,CASSTSDGVNTGELFF,TGTGCCAGCAGCACCTCCGACGGGGTGAACACCGGGGAGCTGTTTTTT
TRBV11-2,TRBJ1-1,.,.,CASSSGGGMNTEAFF,TGTGCCAGCAGCTCCGGAGGGGGTATGAACACTGAAGCTTTCTTT
TRBV6-2/TRBV6-3,TRBJ2-7,once,TRBD1,CASSYSMRQGAYEQYF,TGTGCCAGCAGTTACTCGATGAGACAGGGTGCCTACGAGCAGTACTTC
TRBV5-1,TRBJ2-7,.,.,CASSLERVPPSYEQYF,TGCGCCAGCAGCTTGGAGAGGGTACCCCCCTCCTACGAGCAGTACTTC
TRBV19,TRBJ2-3,.,TRBD2,CASSIDLIAGGRAQYF,TGTGCCAGTAGTATAGATCTGATTGCGGGGGGAAGAGCGCAGTATTTT
TRBV7-3,TRBJ1-6,.,.,CASSLKGAGSPLHF,TGTGCCAGCAGCTTAAAAGGGGCAGGTTCACCCCTCCACTTT
TRBV30,TRBJ1-1,.,.,CAWSRGGGNTEAFF,TGTGCCTGGAGTCGAGGAGGGGGGAACACTGAAGCTTTCTTT
TRBV30,TRBJ1-3,.,.,CAWGPGNTIYF,TGTGCCTGGGGCCCTGGAAACACCATATATTTT
TRBV5-1,TRBJ2-5,.,TRBD2,CASSLTSGIQETQYF,TGCGCCAGCAGCTTGACCAGCGGGATTCAAGAGACCCAGTACTTC
TRBV3-1/TRBV3-2,TRBJ2-5,.,TRBD1,CASSQETGAEETQYF,TGTGCCAGCAGCCAAGAGACAGGGGCCGAAGAGACCCAGTACTTC
TRBV6-6,TRBJ1-6,.,.,CASSPMDIAESPLHF,TGTGCCAGCAGTCCAATGGACATAGCGGAATCACCCCTCCACTTT
TRBV5-5,TRBJ2-5,.,TRBD2,CASSLSGRETQYF,TGTGCCAGCAGCTTGTCCGGGAGGGAGACCCAGTACTTC
TRBV7-2,TRBJ2-7,.,TRBD2,CASSLEGGGAYEQYF,TGTGCCAGCAGCTTAGAGGGCGGGGGGGCCTACGAGCAGTACTTC
TRBV2,TRBJ2-7,.,.,CASSDSYEQYF,TGTGCCAGCAGCGATTCCTACGAGCAGTACTTC
TRBV7-9,TRBJ2-1,.,.,CASSSGRADSSSYNEQFF,TGTGCCAGCAGCTCGGGCAGGGCGGATTCTAGCTCCTACAATGAGCAGTTCTTC
TRBV2,TRBJ1-1,few,.,CASSEALGGLNTEAFF,TGTGCCAGCAGTGAAGCGCTTGGGGGTCTGAACACTGAAGCTTTCTTT
TRBV18,TRBJ2-3,.,.,CASSPLSIEGNTQYF,TGTGCCAGCTCACCTCTCTCCATTGAGGGGAATACGCAGTATTTT
TRBV6-2/TRBV6-3,TRBJ2-3,.,TRBD2,CASSYKRGGSDTQYF,TGTGCCAGCAGTTACAAGCGGGGGGGTTCAGATACGCAGTATTTT
TRBV2,TRBJ2-1,.,.,CASSVLGEQFF,TGTGCCAGCAGTGTCCTGGGGGAGCAGTTCTTC